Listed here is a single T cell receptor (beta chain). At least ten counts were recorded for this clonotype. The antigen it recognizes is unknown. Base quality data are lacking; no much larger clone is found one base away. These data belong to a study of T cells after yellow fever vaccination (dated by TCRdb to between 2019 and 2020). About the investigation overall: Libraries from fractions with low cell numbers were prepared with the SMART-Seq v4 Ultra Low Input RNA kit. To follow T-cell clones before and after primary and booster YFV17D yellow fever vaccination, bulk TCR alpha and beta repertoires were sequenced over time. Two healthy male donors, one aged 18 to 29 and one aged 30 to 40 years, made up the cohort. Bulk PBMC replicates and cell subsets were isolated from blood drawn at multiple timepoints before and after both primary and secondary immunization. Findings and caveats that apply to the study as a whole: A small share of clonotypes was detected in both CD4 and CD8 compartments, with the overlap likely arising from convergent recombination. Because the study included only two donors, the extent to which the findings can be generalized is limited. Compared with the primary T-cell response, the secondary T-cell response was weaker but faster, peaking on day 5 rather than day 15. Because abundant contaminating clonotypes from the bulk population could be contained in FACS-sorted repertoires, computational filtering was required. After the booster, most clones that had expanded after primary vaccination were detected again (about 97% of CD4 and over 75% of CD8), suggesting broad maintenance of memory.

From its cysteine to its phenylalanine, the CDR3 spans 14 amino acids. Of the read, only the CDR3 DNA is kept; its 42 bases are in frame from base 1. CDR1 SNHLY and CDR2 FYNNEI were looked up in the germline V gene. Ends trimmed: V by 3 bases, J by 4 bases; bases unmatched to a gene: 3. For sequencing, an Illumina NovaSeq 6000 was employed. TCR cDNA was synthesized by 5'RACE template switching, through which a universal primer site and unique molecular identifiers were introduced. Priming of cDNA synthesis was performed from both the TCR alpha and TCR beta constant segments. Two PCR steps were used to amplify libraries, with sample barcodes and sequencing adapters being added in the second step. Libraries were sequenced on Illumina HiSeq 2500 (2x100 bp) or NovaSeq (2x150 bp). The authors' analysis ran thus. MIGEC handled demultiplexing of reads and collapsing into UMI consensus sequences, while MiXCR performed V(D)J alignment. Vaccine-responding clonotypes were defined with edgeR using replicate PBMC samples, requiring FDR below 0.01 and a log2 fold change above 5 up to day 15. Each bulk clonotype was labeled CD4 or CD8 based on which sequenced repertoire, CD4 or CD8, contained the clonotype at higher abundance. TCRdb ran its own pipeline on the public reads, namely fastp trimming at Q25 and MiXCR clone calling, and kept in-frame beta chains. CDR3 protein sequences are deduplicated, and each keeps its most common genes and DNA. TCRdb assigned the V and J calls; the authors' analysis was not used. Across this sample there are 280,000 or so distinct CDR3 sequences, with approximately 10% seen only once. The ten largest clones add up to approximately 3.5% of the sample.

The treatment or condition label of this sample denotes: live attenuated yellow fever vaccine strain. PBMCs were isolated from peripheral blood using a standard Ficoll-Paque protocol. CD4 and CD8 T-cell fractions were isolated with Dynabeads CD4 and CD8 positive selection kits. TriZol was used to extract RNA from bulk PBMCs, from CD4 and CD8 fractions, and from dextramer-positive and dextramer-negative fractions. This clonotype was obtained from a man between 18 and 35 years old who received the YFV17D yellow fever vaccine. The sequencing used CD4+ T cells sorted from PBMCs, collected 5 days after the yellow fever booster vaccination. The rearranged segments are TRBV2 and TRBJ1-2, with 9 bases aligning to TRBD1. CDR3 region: CASSDSTGGYGYTF. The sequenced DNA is TGTGCCAGCAGTGACTCGACAGGGGGCTATGGCTACACCTTC. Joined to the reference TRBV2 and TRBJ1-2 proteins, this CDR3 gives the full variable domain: EPEVTQTPSHQVTQMGQEVILRCVPISNHLYFYWYRQILGQKVEFLVSFYNNEISEKSEIFDDQFSVERPDGSNFTLKIRSTKLEDSAMYFCASSDSTGGYGYTFGSGTRLTVV.